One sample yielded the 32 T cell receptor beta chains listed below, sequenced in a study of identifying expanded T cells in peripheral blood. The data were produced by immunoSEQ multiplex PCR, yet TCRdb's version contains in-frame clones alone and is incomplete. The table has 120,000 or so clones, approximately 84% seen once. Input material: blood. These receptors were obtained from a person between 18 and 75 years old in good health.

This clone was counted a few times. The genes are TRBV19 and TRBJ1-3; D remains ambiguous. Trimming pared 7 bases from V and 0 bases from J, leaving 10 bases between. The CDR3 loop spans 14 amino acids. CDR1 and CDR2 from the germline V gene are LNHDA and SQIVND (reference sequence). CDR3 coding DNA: TGTGCCAGTACCTTATACTTCTCTGGAAACACCATATATTTT. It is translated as CASTLYFSGNTIYF. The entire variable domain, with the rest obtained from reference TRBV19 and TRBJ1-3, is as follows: DGGITQSPKYLFRKEGQNVTLSCEQNLNHDAMYWYRQDPGQGLRLIYYSQIVNDFQKGDIAEGYSVSREKKESFPLTVTSAQKNPTAFYLCASTLYFSGNTIYFGEGSWLTVV.

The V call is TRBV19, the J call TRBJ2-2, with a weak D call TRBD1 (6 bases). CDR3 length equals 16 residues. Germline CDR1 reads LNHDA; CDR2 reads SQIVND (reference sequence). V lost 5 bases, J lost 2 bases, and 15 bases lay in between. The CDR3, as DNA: TGTGCCAGTAGTCGATACGGGACACTTAACACCGGGGAGCTGTTTTTT. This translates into CASSRYGTLNTGELFF.

The CDR3 DNA sequence: TGTGCCAGCAGTTACTATAGTACCGGCGGGGAGCTGTTTTTT. This gives the protein CASSYYSTGGELFF. The chain couples TRBV6-5 to TRBJ2-2, with D uncertain. CDR1 is MNHEY and CDR2 is SVGAGI in the germline V gene. V was cut by 1 base and J by 7 bases, with 10 bases left in between. The length of the CDR3 is 14 residues.

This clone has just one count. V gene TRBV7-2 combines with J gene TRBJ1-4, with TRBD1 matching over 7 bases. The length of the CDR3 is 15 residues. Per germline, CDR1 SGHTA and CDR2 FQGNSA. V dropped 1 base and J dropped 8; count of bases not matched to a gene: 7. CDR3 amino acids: CASSLGGQVMEKLFF. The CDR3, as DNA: TGTGCCAGCAGCTTAGGAGGACAGGTGATGGAAAAACTGTTTTTT.

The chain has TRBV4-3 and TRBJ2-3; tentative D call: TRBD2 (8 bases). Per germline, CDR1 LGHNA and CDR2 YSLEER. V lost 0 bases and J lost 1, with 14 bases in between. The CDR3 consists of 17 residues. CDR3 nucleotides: TGCGCCAGCAGCCAAGATCGGGAGGGGGCTGGCACAGATACGCAGTATTTT. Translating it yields CASSQDREGAGTDTQYF.

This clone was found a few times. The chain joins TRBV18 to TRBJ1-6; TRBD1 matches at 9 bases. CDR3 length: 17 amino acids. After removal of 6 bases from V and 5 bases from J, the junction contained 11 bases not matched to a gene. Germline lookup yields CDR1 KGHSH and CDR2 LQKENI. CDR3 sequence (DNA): TGTGCCAGCTCTCAACAAGGGACAGGGAATAATAATTCACCCCTCCACTTT. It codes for CASSQQGTGNNNSPLHF.

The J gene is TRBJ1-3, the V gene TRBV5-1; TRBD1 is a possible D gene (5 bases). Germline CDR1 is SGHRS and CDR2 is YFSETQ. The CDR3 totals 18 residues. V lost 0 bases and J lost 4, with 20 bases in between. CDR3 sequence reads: CASSLGADGQGAGNTIYF. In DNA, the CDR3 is TGCGCCAGCAGCTTGGGGGCGGATGGACAAGGCGCGGGAAACACCATATATTTT.

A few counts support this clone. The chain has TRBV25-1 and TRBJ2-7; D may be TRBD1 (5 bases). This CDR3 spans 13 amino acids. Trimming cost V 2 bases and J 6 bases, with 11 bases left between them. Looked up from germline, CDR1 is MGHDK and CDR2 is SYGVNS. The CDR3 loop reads CASSEQGLVEQYF. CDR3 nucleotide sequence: TGTGCCAGCAGTGAACAGGGTTTAGTCGAGCAGTACTTC.

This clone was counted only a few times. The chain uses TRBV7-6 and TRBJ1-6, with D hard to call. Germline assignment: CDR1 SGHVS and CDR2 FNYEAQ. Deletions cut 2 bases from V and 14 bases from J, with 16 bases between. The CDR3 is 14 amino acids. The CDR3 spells CASSLNGGVSTLHF. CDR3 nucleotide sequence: TGTGCCAGCAGCTTAAATGGTGGGGTGTCGACCCTCCACTTT. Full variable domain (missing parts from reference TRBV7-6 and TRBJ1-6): GAGVSQSPRYKVTKRGQDVALRCDPISGHVSLYWYRQALGQGPEFLTYFNYEAQQDKSGLPNDRFSAERPEGSISTLTIQRTEQRDSAMYRCASSLNGGVSTLHFGNGTRLTVT.

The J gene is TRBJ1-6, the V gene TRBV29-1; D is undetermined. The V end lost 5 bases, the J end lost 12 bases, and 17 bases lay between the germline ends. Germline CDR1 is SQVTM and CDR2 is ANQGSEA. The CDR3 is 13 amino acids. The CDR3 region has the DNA TGCAGCGTTTCCGGGAGCCCGTCTGAACCCCTCCACTTT. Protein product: CSVSGSPSEPLHF.

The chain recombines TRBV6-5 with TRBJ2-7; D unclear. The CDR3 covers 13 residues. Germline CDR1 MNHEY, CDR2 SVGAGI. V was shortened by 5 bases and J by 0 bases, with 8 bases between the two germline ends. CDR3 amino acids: CASSRDISYEQYF. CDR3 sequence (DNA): TGTGCCAGCAGTCGCGACATCTCCTACGAGCAGTACTTC.

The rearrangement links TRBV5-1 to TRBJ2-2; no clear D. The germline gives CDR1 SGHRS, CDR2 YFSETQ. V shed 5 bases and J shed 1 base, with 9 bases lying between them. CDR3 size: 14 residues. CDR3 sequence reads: CASSQERNTGELFF. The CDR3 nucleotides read TGCGCCAGCAGTCAGGAGCGGAACACCGGGGAGCTGTTTTTT.

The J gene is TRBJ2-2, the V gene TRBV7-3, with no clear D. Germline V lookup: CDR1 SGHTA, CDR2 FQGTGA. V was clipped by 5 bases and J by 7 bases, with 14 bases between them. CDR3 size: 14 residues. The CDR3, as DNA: TGTGCCAGCAGCCTAGGACGGTTGAGCGGGGAGCTGTTTTTT. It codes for CASSLGRLSGELFF. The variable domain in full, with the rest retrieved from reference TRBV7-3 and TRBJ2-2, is GAGVSQTPSNKVTEKGKYVELRCDPISGHTALYWYRQSLGQGPEFLIYFQGTGAADDSGLPNDRFFAVRPEGSVSTLKIQRTERGDSAVYLCASSLGRLSGELFFGEGSRLTVL.

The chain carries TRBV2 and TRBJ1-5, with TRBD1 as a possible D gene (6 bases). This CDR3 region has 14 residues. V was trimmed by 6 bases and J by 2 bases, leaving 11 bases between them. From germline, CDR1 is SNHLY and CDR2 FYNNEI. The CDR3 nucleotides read TGTGCCAGCAGACCCAGACAGGGCAATCAGCCCCAGCATTTT. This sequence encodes CASRPRQGNQPQHF. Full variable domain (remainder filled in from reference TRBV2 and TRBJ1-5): EPEVTQTPSHQVTQMGQEVILRCVPISNHLYFYWYRQILGQKVEFLVSFYNNEISEKSEIFDDQFSVERPDGSNFTLKIRSTKLEDSAMYFCASRPRQGNQPQHFGDGTRLSIL.

The CDR3 loop reads CAISENRGGYGYTF. For the CDR3, the DNA is TGTGCCATCAGTGAGAACAGGGGAGGCTATGGCTACACCTTC. The rearrangement joins TRBV10-3 to TRBJ1-2; 7 bases are a match to TRBD1. This CDR3 has 14 residues. Trimming took 2 bases from V and 4 from J; bases not matched to a gene: 4. The germline gives CDR1 ENHRY, CDR2 SYGVKD.

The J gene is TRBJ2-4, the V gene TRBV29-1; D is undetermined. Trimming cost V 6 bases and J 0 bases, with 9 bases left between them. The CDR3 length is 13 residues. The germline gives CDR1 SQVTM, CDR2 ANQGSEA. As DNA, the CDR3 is TGCAGCGTGGAAACCTTAGCCAAAAACATTCAGTACTTC. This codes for CSVETLAKNIQYF.

The CDR3 DNA is TGTGCCAGTAGTATTTTCTCGGACCCTAGGGGCACTGAAGCTTTCTTT. This sequence encodes CASSIFSDPRGTEAFF. The J gene is TRBJ1-1, the V gene TRBV19, with D possibly TRBD1 on 5 matching bases. Germline V gene lookup returns CDR1 LNHDA and CDR2 SQIVND (reference sequence). V gave up 3 bases and J gave up 4 bases, with 18 bases separating them. This CDR3 is built from 16 residues.

CDR3 sequence reads: CASSGLGETQYF. The CDR3 coding sequence is TGTGCCAGCAGTGGACTAGGAGAGACCCAGTACTTC. The V gene is TRBV25-1, the J gene TRBJ2-5, with D tentatively TRBD2 (6 bases). V was clipped by 4 bases and J by 4 bases, with 7 bases between them. In germline, CDR1 is MGHDK, CDR2 SYGVNS. The CDR3 has 12 amino acids.

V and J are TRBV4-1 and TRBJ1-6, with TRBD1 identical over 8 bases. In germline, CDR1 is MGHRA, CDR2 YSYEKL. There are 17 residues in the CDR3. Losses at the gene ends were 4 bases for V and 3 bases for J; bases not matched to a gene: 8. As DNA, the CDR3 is TGCGCCAGCAGCCTCCCTCCGGACAGGGTCTATAATTCACCCCTCCACTTT. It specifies CASSLPPDRVYNSPLHF.

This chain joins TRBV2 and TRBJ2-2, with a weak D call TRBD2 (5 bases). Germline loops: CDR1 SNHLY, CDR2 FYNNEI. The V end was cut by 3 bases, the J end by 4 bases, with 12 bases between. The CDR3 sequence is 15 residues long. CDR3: CASSEERAGTGELFF. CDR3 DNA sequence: TGTGCCAGCAGTGAGGAGAGGGCCGGCACCGGGGAGCTGTTTTTT.

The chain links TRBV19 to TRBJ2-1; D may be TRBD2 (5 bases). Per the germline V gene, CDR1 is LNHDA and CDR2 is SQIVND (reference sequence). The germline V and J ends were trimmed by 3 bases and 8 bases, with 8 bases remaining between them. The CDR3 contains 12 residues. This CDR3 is CASSMRVDEQFF. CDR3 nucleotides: TGTGCCAGTAGTATGAGGGTTGATGAGCAGTTCTTC.

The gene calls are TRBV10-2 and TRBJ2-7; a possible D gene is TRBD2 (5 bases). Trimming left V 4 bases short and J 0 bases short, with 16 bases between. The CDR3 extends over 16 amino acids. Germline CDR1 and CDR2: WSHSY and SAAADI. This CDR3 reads CASSVHRVGSSYEQYF. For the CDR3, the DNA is TGCGCCAGCAGTGTGCACCGAGTTGGGAGCTCCTACGAGCAGTACTTC.

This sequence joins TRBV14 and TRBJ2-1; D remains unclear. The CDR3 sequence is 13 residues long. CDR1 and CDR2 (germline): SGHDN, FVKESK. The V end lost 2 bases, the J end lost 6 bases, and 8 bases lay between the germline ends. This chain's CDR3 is CASSQTLLNEQFF. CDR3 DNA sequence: TGTGCCAGCAGCCAAACCCTCCTCAATGAGCAGTTCTTC.

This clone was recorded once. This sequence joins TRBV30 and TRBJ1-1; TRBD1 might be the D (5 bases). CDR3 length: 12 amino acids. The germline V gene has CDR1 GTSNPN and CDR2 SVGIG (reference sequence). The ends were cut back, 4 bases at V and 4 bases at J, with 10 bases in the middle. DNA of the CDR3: TGTGCCTGGACAGGGTCATCCACTGAAGCTTTCTTT. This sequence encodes CAWTGSSTEAFF.

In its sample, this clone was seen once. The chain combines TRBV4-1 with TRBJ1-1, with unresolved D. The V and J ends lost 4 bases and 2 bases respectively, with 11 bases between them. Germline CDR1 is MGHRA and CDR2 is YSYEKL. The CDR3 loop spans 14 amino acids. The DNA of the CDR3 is TGCGCCAGCAGCCTCCTCTTAAAAAACACTGAAGCTTTCTTT. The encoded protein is CASSLLLKNTEAFF.

The CDR3 is CASSLLGLGPPLHF. Written as DNA, the CDR3 is TGTGCCAGCAGCTTATTGGGACTCGGTCCACCCCTCCACTTT. The J gene is TRBJ1-6, the V gene TRBV11-2, with D perhaps matching TRBD1 (5 bases). The germline CDR1 and CDR2 sequences are SGHAT and FQNNGV. There are 14 residues in the CDR3. V was shortened by 2 bases and J by 11 bases, with 13 bases between the two germline ends.

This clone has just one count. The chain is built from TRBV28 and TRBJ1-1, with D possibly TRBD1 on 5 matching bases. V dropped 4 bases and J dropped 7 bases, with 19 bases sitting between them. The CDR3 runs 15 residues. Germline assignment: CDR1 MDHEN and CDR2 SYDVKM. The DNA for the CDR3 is TGTGCCAGCAGTTCCCCCCTAGTAGGGGAGGGTGAAGCTTTCTTT. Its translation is CASSSPLVGEGEAFF.

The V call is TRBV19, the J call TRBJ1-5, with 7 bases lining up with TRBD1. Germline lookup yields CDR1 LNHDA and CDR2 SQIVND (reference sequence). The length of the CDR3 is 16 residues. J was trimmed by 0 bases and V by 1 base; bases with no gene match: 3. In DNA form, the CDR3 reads TGTGCCAGTAGTATAGGGGACAGTTATAGCAATCAGCCCCAGCATTTT. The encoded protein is CASSIGDSYSNQPQHF.

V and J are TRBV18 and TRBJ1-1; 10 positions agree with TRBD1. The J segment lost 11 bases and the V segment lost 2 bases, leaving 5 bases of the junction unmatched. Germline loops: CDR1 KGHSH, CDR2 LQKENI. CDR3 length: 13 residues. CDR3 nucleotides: TGTGCCAGCTCACCAGGACAGGGGGACCGGGCTTTCTTT. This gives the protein CASSPGQGDRAFF.

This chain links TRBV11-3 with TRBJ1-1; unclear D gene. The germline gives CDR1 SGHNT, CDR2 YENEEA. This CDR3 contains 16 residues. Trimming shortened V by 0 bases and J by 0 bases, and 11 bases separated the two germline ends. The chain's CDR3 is CASSLDRTLVNTEAFF. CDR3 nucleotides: TGTGCCAGCAGCTTAGATCGGACGCTAGTGAACACTGAAGCTTTCTTT.

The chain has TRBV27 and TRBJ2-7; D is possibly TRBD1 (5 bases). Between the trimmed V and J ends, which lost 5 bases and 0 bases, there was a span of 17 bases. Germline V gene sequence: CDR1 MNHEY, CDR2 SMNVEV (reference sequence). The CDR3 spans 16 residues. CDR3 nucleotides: TGTGCCAGCAGTCCGTATCTTCCCCAGGGCTCCTACGAGCAGTACTTC. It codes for CASSPYLPQGSYEQYF.

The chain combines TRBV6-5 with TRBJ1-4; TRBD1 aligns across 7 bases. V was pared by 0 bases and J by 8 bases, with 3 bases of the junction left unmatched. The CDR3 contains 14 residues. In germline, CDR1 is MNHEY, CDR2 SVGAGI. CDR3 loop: CASSYSAGGEKLFF. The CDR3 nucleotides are TGTGCCAGCAGTTACTCGGCAGGGGGGGAAAAACTGTTTTTT.